This paragraph reports one T cell receptor beta chain. What it binds is not known. Germline V gene sequence: CDR1 SGHRS, CDR2 YFSETQ. The CDR3 length is 15 residues. V was pared by 4 bases and J by 9 bases, with 9 bases of the junction left unmatched. Since all of the isolated RNA was reverse transcribed, expressed TCRB transcripts were what got sequenced. Here immunoSEQ multiplex PCR was the method, and the copy in TCRdb shows in-frame clones only, minus some. The sample comprises about 180,000 clones, less than 15% of which are singletons, and 0.5% to 0.75% rests with the top ten. This sample was taken from a study of beta chain features in type 1 diabetes. Whole-study findings and limits: Patients with Type 1 diabetes showed moderately but significantly shorter TCRB CDR3s in all four CD4+ subsets. PCR might favor shorter templates, equally in patients and controls.

This sequence originates from a woman in her late teens or twenties in good health. The chain has TRBV5-1 and TRBJ2-1, with TRBD2 matching over 11 bases. The material sequenced was central memory CD4+ T cells from blood. CDR3 sequence reads: CASSPTSGTGGEQFF. The CDR3 nucleotides read TGCGCCAGCAGCCCGACTAGCGGGACGGGGGGTGAGCAGTTCTTC.